This TCR beta chain was observed in a study of T cell changes during pregnancy in multiple sclerosis. Profiled with immunoSEQ multiplex PCR; TCRdb holds only in-frame clones, not every one. Counted here are roughly 61,000 clones, over 80% occurring once; the ten biggest clones make up roughly 0.9%. V was shortened by 1 base and J by 5 bases, with 11 bases between the two germline ends. CDR3 length equals 14 residues. Germline-derived CDR1 and CDR2 are SEHNR and FQNEAQ (reference sequence). This specimen was peripheral blood, taken in the first trimester of pregnancy. The TCR comes from a female donor in good health, enrolled as a control in a pregnancy study. The gene calls are TRBV7-9 and TRBJ2-5, with a tentative D call TRBD2 (5 bases). As DNA, the CDR3 is TGTGCCAGCAGCTTAGGTGGACTGGGGGAGACCCAGTACTTC. Encoded protein: CASSLGGLGETQYF.